This T cell receptor beta chain was identified during a study of CD8 T cells in ankylosing spondylitis. Findings and limits, study-wide: Past studies reported some motif variants in reactive arthritis synovial fluid and blood. Reports say disease-linked clones showed up significantly more in matched ankylosing spondylitis synovial fluid. As for the disease-linked clones, they showed a CD8+ phenotype and occurred at relatively low frequencies in peripheral blood.

Molecular-barcoded quantitative 5'-RACE produced these TCR beta libraries. TCRdb analysed the 5' RACE reads with MiXCR anew, one entry per CDR3 protein. This table has 150,000 to 200,000 distinct CDR3 sequences, under 15% appearing once. As concerns this clonotype: Its target is unknown. Since a much larger clone is just one base distant, this may be a read error.

V shed 5 bases and J 3 bases; nucleotides not matched to a gene: 9. Germline CDR1 reads SGHTA; CDR2 reads FQGNSA. This CDR3 region has 15 residues. V usage is TRBV7-2 and J usage is TRBJ1-2, with TRBD1 identical over 7 bases. The receptor was derived from a female donor with ankylosing spondylitis or in good health (not recorded which). The sequencing sample was made of blood, either unsorted or a sorted T cell fraction (not recorded which). The CDR3 sequence: CASSARQGSDYGYTF. The CDR3 coding sequence is TGTGCCAGCAGCGCCCGACAGGGTTCCGACTATGGCTACACCTTC.